This T cell receptor (beta chain) was observed in a study of blood T cell repertoires in COVID-19. TCRdb keeps only in-frame clones here, not all; method: immunoSEQ multiplex PCR. The data hold around 260,000 clones, with around 90% observed a single time. Germline lookup yields CDR1 GTSNPN and CDR2 SVGIG (reference sequence). The CDR3 consists of 14 residues. V shed 4 bases and J 0 bases; nucleotides not matched to a gene: 3. V is TRBV30 and J is TRBJ2-7, with 10 bases matching TRBD2. This clonotype originated in a person under 35 with COVID-19, enrolled during active disease. Sequenced input: peripheral blood. The CDR3: CAWIRTSGSYEQYF. In nucleotides, the CDR3 is TGTGCCTGGATCCGGACTAGCGGCTCCTACGAGCAGTACTTC.